Here is one T cell receptor (beta chain) with its context. The data were taken from a study of blood T cell repertoires in COVID-19. About the study: COVID-19 samples, acute and convalescent, were from the United States, Italy and Spain. T cells, B-cell-depleted T cells, or PBMCs supplied cDNA or gDNA.

As handled by the study authors: Researchers report that nucleated cell counts were estimated from reference gene primer amplification. The protocol was immunoSEQ multiplex PCR, while the TCRdb copy is restricted to in-frame clones and leaves out a portion. The V and J calls and clone size are taken from that table; D and trimming were inferred from the DNA. This sample has 100,000 to 150,000 clones, with 88% found just once. The receptor's source is a man in his fifties with acute or convalescent COVID-19. Input material: peripheral blood.

As DNA, the CDR3 is TGTGCCAGTAGTATCCAGGGGCCTTCTAACTATGGCTACACCTTC. Its protein product is CASSIQGPSNYGYTF. V usage is TRBV19 and J usage is TRBJ1-2; possibly TRBD1 for D (6 bases). The CDR3 covers 15 residues. Trimming pared 3 bases from V and 0 bases from J, leaving 11 bases between. Germline-derived CDR1 and CDR2 are LNHDA and SQIVND (reference sequence).